This TCR beta chain was found in a study of T-cell reconstitution after alpha-beta-depleted transplantation in children. Whole-study results and caveats: Some patients owed their high day-60 TCRbeta diversity to surviving recipient T cells and thymic progenitors. Newly made T cells mostly supplied T-cell counts and diversity one year after transplant. There were reportedly several hundred expanded graft clones from which alpha-beta T cells came about two months after transplant.

There are many counts of this clonotype. Its antigen is unidentified. Per germline, CDR1 SGHRS and CDR2 YFSETQ. The CDR3 has 15 residues. Trimming cost V 4 bases and J 0 bases, with 8 bases left between them. Preparation of the TCRbeta library involved a method that used unique molecular identifiers. TCRdb re-analysed the PCR reads in MiXCR, keeping a single row per CDR3 protein. The data contain 540,000 or so distinct CDR3 sequences, roughly 24% of them singletons. The input for sequencing was PBMCs, mostly from graft donor cells, taken 360 days after TCRalphabeta/CD19-depleted stem cell transplant. The TCR sequence derives from a boy under three years old who had a stem cell transplant for acute myeloid leukemia, so the T cells may come from the graft donor. The V and J genes are TRBV5-1 and TRBJ2-6; maybe TRBD1 (5 bases). The CDR3 spells CASSPRVSGANVLTF. CDR3 coding DNA: TGCGCCAGCAGCCCCAGGGTCTCTGGGGCCAACGTCCTGACTTTC.